The sequence of this T cell receptor (beta chain) was determined in a study of blood T cells in healthy people across ages. Study observations and caveats: Researchers said unsorted PBMCs prevented a conclusive naive versus antigen-experienced comparison. With naive T cell percentage, TCR beta diversity showed a strong correlation.

PCR was performed a second time for 7 to 11 cycles using a sample-barcoded 5' primer and a J-beta primer mix. TCRdb reanalysed the 5' RACE reads using MiXCR and keeps one entry per CDR3 protein. The sample lists hundreds of thousands of distinct CDR3 sequences; roughly 60% were seen once. Germline V CDR1 and CDR2: MNHNS, SASEGT. This CDR3 spans 13 amino acids. The donors, aged roughly 6 to 90, were healthy Caucasians from Russia. Donors gave roughly 10 milliliters of peripheral blood apiece. Concerning this clonotype itself: Its antigen is as yet unknown.

The chain has TRBV6-1 and TRBJ2-5, with no clear D. The J call is uncertain, as TRBJ2-1 better fits the DNA end. Input material: blood. This TCR came from a man aged 30 to 39 in good health. CDR3 sequence (DNA): TGTGCCAGCACCACTGTGCTTCAAGAGACCCAGTTCTTC. This gives the protein CASTTVLQETQFF.